A selection of T cell receptor beta chains follows, all from one sample in a study of blood T cell repertoires in COVID-19. Sequencing was performed with immunoSEQ multiplex PCR; in TCRdb, only in-frame clones are kept and a portion is missing. The sample lists approximately 170,000 clones, around 84% occurring once. The sample was PBMCs or T cells enriched from blood (not recorded which). These receptors all come from a woman aged 45-59 years who had recovered from COVID-19. The CDR3 runs from the conserved cysteine through the conserved F or W. The D gene is left open where the match is weak. Clone size is shown for a subset of rows, as once, few, many or a class of expanded clone.

>TRBD1|TRBJ1-2|TRBV3-1/TRBV3-2|.
CASSQTGQGAGYTF
TGTGCCAGCAGCCAAACAGGACAGGGGGCTGGCTACACCTTC
>.|TRBJ1-2|TRBV27|.
CASRSYSGYTF
TGTGCCAGCAGGTCGTACAGTGGCTACACCTTC
>TRBD1|TRBJ1-2|TRBV29-1|.
CSVEVKGAGRGYTF
TGCAGCGTCGAGGTCAAGGGGGCAGGACGAGGCTACACCTTC
>TRBD1|TRBJ1-2|TRBV28|.
CASSPQGQFYGYTF
TGTGCCAGCAGTCCACAGGGACAGTTCTATGGCTACACCTTC
>TRBD2|TRBJ2-7|TRBV18|.
CASSPVSGVSYEQYF
TGTGCCAGCTCACCAGTGAGCGGGGTGTCCTACGAGCAGTACTTC
>TRBD1|TRBJ1-2|TRBV5-1|.
CASSPGQGPTNYGYTF
TGCGCCAGCAGTCCTGGACAGGGCCCTACTAACTATGGCTACACCTTC
>TRBD1|TRBJ1-4|TRBV5-5|.
CASSLPGQGSEKLFF
TGTGCCAGCAGCCTACCGGGACAGGGGTCTGAAAAACTGTTTTTT
>TRBD1|TRBJ2-7|TRBV19|.
CASSTPRQGFYEQYF
TGTGCCAGTAGTACCCCCCGACAGGGATTTTACGAGCAGTACTTC
>TRBD1|TRBJ1-4|TRBV6-5|once
CASKHRGTNEKLFF
TGTGCCAGCAAACACAGGGGAACTAATGAAAAACTGTTTTTT
>TRBD1|TRBJ2-1|TRBV2|few
CASSPGTGVEYNEQFF
TGTGCCAGCAGCCCCGGGACAGGGGTCGAGTACAATGAGCAGTTCTTC
>TRBD1|TRBJ2-4|TRBV14|.
CASSQSRQGVFAKNIQYF
TGTGCCAGCAGCCAATCCCGACAGGGGGTGTTTGCCAAAAACATTCAGTACTTC
>TRBD2|TRBJ2-1|TRBV11-2|.
CASSLAGGRMDEQFF
TGTGCCAGCAGTCTAGCGGGGGGGCGTATGGATGAGCAGTTCTTC
>.|TRBJ2-5|TRBV7-2|.
CASSLSPSRGQETQYF
TGTGCCAGCAGCTTATCCCCTAGCCGGGGGCAAGAGACCCAGTACTTC
>.|TRBJ1-4|TRBV10-3|.
CAISSLQGTNEKLFF
TGTGCCATCAGCTCCCTTCAGGGAACTAATGAAAAACTGTTTTTT
>.|TRBJ2-6|TRBV2|once
CASSSGSSGANVLTF
TGTGCCAGCAGTAGCGGAAGCTCTGGGGCCAACGTCCTGACTTTC
>TRBD1|TRBJ1-2|TRBV27|.
CASSSIQGAGTYGYTF
TGTGCCAGCAGTTCAATCCAGGGGGCTGGGACCTATGGCTACACCTTC
>.|TRBJ2-2|TRBV7-6|.
CASSFSYGGANTGELFF
TGTGCCAGCAGCTTTTCTTACGGCGGAGCGAACACCGGGGAGCTGTTTTTT
>TRBD2|TRBJ2-7|TRBV5-4|.
CASSLGGGLEQYF
TGTGCCAGCAGCTTGGGGGGAGGGCTCGAGCAGTACTTC
>.|TRBJ1-3|TRBV7-8|.
CASSSWTASGNTIYF
TGTGCCAGCTCATCTTGGACAGCCTCTGGAAACACCATATATTTT
>TRBD1|TRBJ1-5|TRBV28|once
CASSGAGGYTQPQHF
TGTGCCAGCAGTGGGGCAGGGGGCTATACCCAGCCCCAGCATTTT
>.|TRBJ1-1|TRBV18|.
CASSPPRGARDTEAFF
TGTGCCAGCTCACCACCGCGGGGGGCGCGGGATACTGAAGCTTTCTTT
>TRBD1|TRBJ1-4|TRBV27|.
CASSFTRQGARGKLFF
TGTGCCAGCAGTTTTACCCGACAGGGGGCGAGGGGAAAACTGTTTTTT
>.|TRBJ1-5|TRBV5-1|.
CASSLEAGPYQPQHF
TGCGCCAGCAGCTTGGAGGCAGGGCCTTATCAGCCCCAGCATTTT
>.|TRBJ2-1|TRBV7-2|.
CASSPRRGINEQFF
TGTGCCAGCAGCCCGAGGAGGGGTATCAATGAGCAGTTCTTC
>TRBD1|TRBJ1-2|TRBV7-2|.
CASSLDLVQGVGGYTF
TGTGCCAGCAGCTTAGACTTGGTACAGGGGGTAGGTGGCTACACCTTC
>.|TRBJ1-5|TRBV19|.
CASSTGTDSRRPQHF
TGTGCCAGTAGTACGGGGACTGACTCTCGGCGGCCCCAGCATTTT
>.|TRBJ2-7|TRBV27|.
CASSFLSTTRSEQYF
TGTGCCAGCAGTTTCCTATCCACCACTAGGAGCGAGCAGTACTTC
>.|TRBJ2-3|TRBV6-1|.
CASSEAYTTYTDTQYF
TGTGCCAGCAGTGAAGCGTATACCACATACACAGATACGCAGTATTTT
>TRBD2|TRBJ2-1|TRBV28|.
CASSLGLAGGGEQFF
TGTGCCAGCAGTTTAGGACTAGCGGGGGGAGGGGAGCAGTTCTTC
>TRBD1|TRBJ1-2|TRBV4-1|.
CASSQVTGDGYTF
TGCGCCAGCAGCCAAGTAACAGGGGATGGCTACACCTTC
>.|TRBJ1-2|TRBV6-1|.
CASSEARGASWGYTF
TGTGCCAGCAGTGAAGCTCGGGGGGCGAGTTGGGGCTACACCTTC
>.|TRBJ1-4|TRBV27|.
CASSLSAGSNEKLFF
TGTGCCAGCAGTTTATCTGCAGGAAGTAATGAAAAACTGTTTTTT
>TRBD1|TRBJ1-1|TRBV3-1/TRBV3-2|.
CASRQQGARTEAFF
TGTGCCAGCAGACAACAGGGGGCGCGAACTGAAGCTTTCTTT
>TRBD2|TRBJ2-3|TRBV6-2/TRBV6-3|.
CASSFRYGTSGTDTQYF
TGTGCCAGCAGTTTTCGTTACGGGACTAGCGGGACAGATACGCAGTATTTT
>.|TRBJ2-2|TRBV6-5|.
CASSSLSVKGELFF
TGTGCCAGCAGTTCCCTGTCGGTCAAAGGGGAGCTGTTTTTT
>.|TRBJ1-5|TRBV10-3|few
CAISAGTSFNQPQHF
TGTGCCATCAGTGCAGGGACATCCTTCAATCAGCCCCAGCATTTT
>TRBD1|TRBJ1-6|TRBV2|.
CASREDRGSTPLHF
TGTGCCAGCAGGGAAGACAGGGGGTCAACACCCCTCCACTTT
>.|TRBJ2-7|TRBV11-2|.
CASSLGGGNEQYF
TGTGCCAGCAGCCTCGGAGGAGGCAACGAGCAGTACTTC
>TRBD1|TRBJ2-1|TRBV7-9|once
CASSFSGTEFNEQFF
TGTGCCAGCAGCTTTTCCGGGACAGAGTTCAATGAGCAGTTCTTC
>.|TRBJ2-7|TRBV7-8|.
CASSLSSVKGYEQYF
TGTGCCAGCAGCTTATCAAGCGTAAAGGGGTACGAGCAGTACTTC
>TRBD1|TRBJ1-4|TRBV24-1|.
CATQQGPNEKLFF
TGTGCCACCCAACAGGGGCCTAATGAAAAACTGTTTTTT
>.|TRBJ2-7|TRBV7-9|.
CASSFQGTYEQYF
TGTGCCAGCAGCTTTCAGGGTACCTACGAGCAGTACTTC
>.|TRBJ2-3|TRBV14|.
CASSPWLVPYTDTQYF
TGTGCCAGCAGCCCGTGGCTAGTCCCCTACACAGATACGCAGTATTTT
>.|TRBJ2-7|TRBV11-2|medium-sized
CASSSRVSHYYEQYF
TGTGCCAGCAGCTCCAGGGTGAGTCACTACTACGAGCAGTACTTC
>.|TRBJ1-1|TRBV28|.
CASRITGTPTEAFF
TGTGCCAGCAGGATCACCGGGACACCTACTGAAGCTTTCTTT
>.|TRBJ2-3|TRBV27|.
CATRPLTSPTQYF
TGTGCCACTAGGCCCCTTACTTCTCCCACGCAGTATTTT
>.|TRBJ2-1|TRBV7-6|once
CASSLVAGPYNEQFF
TGTGCCAGCAGCTTAGTGGCGGGGCCCTACAATGAGCAGTTCTTC
>TRBD1|TRBJ2-3|TRBV28|.
CASRGQGADTQYF
TGTGCCAGCAGAGGACAGGGGGCCGATACGCAGTATTTT
>TRBD1|TRBJ2-7|TRBV5-1|.
CASSFTGGAEQYF
TGCGCCAGCAGCTTTACAGGGGGCGCCGAGCAGTACTTC
>TRBD2|TRBJ2-7|TRBV4-2|.
CASSQDKTGLVSEQYF
TGTGCCAGCAGCCAAGATAAAACGGGACTAGTTTCCGAGCAGTACTTC
>TRBD1|TRBJ1-5|TRBV29-1|few
CSVNTGTGHQPQHF
TGCAGCGTTAATACCGGGACAGGGCATCAGCCCCAGCATTTT
>TRBD1|TRBJ2-7|TRBV18|.
CASSRTGGTYEQYF
TGTGCCAGCTCACGGACAGGGGGTACCTACGAGCAGTACTTT
>TRBD2|TRBJ2-7|TRBV7-2|.
CASSFEAGVYYEQYF
TGTGCCAGCAGCTTCGAGGCGGGAGTTTACTACGAGCAGTACTTC